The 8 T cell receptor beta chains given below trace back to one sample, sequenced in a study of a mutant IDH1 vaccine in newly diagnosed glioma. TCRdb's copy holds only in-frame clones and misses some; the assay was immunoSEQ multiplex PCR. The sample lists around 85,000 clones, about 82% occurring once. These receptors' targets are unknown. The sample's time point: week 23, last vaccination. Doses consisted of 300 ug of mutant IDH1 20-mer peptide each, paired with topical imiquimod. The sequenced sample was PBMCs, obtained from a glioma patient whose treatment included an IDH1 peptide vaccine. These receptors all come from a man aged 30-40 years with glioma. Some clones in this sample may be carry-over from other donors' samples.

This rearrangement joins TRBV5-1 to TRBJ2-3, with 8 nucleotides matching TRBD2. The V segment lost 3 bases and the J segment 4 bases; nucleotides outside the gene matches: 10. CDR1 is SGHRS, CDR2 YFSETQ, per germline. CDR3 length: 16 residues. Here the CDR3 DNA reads TGCGCCAGCAGCTCCGGGAGGCGGGGGGAGGCAGATACGCAGTATTTT. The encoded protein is CASSSGRRGEADTQYF. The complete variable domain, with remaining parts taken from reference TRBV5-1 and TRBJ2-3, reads KAGVTQTPRYLIKTRGQQVTLSCSPISGHRSVSWYQQTPGQGLQFLFEYFSETQRNKGNFPGRFSGRQFSNSRSEMNVSTLELGDSALYLCASSSGRRGEADTQYFGPGTRLTVL.

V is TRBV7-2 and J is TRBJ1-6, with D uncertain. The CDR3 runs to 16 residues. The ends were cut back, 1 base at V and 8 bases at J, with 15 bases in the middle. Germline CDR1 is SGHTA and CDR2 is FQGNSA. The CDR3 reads CASSLVRTGWDSPLHF. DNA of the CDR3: TGTGCCAGCAGCTTAGTCAGGACGGGGTGGGATTCACCCCTCCACTTT.

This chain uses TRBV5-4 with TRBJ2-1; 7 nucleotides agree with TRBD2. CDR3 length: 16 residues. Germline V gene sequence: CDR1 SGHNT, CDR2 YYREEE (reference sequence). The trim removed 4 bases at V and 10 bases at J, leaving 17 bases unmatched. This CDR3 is CASSVNPGGGVGEQFF. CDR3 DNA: TGTGCCAGCAGCGTAAACCCTGGCGGGGGTGTCGGGGAGCAGTTCTTC. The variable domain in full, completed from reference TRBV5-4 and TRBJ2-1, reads ETGVTQSPTHLIKTRGQQVTLRCSSQSGHNTVSWYQQALGQGPQFIFQYYREEENGRGNFPPRFSGLQFPNYSSELNVNALELDDSALYLCASSVNPGGGVGEQFFGPGTRLTVL.

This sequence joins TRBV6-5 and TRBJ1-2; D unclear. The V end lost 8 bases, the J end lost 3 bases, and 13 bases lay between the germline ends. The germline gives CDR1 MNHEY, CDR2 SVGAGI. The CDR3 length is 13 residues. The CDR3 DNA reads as TGTGCCAGCGCAAGGGCGGACTACTATGGCTACACCTTC. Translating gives CASARADYYGYTF.

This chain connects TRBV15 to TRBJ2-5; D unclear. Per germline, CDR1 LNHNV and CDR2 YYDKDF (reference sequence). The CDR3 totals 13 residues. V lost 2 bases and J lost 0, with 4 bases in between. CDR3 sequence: CATSRSNQETQYF. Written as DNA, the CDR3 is TGTGCCACCAGCAGAAGCAACCAAGAGACCCAGTACTTC.

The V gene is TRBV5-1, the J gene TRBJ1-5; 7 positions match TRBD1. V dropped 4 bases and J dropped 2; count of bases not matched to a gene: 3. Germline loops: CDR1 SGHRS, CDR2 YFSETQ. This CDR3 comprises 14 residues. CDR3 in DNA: TGCGCCAGCAGCCCTACAGGGGGCAATCAGCCCCAGCATTTT. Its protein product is CASSPTGGNQPQHF.

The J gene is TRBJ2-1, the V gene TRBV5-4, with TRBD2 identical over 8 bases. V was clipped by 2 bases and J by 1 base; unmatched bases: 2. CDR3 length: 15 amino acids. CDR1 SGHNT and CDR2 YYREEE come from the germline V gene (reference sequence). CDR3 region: CASSLKRESYNEQFF. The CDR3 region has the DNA TGTGCCAGCAGCTTAAAGCGGGAGTCCTACAATGAGCAGTTCTTC.

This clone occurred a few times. The CDR3 loop is CASQGPGGQVRGYTF. CDR3 DNA: TGTGCCTCCCAAGGGCCGGGGGGACAGGTCCGTGGCTACACCTTC. This chain links TRBV5-6 with TRBJ1-2; 8 bases agree with TRBD1. This CDR3 region has 15 residues. Germline values: CDR1 SGHDT, CDR2 YYEEEE. V dropped 10 bases and J dropped 7; count of bases not matched to a gene: 18. The full variable domain, rest sourced from reference TRBV5-6 and TRBJ1-2, is DAGVTQSPTHLIKTRGQQVTLRCSPKSGHDTVSWYQQALGQGPQFIFQYYEEEERQRGNFPDRFSGHQFPNYSSELNVNALLLGDSALYLCASQGPGGQVRGYTFGSGTRLTVV.